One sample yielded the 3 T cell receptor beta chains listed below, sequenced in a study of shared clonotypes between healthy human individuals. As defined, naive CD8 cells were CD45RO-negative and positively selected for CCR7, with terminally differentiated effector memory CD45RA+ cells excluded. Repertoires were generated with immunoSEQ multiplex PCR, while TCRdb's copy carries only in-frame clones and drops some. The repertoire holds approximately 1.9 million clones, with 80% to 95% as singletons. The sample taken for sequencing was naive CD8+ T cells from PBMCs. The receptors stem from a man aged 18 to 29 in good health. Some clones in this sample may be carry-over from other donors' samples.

The CDR3 coding sequence is TGTGCCAGCAGTTTGAACATCGGAGGACTAGCGGAGAACACCGGGGAGCTGTTTTTT. Its protein product is CASSLNIGGLAENTGELFF. The chain joins TRBV27 to TRBJ2-2; 10 bases fit TRBD2. Per germline, CDR1 MNHEY and CDR2 SMNVEV (reference sequence). This CDR3 spans 19 amino acids. The trim removed 3 bases at V and 1 base at J, leaving 11 bases unmatched.

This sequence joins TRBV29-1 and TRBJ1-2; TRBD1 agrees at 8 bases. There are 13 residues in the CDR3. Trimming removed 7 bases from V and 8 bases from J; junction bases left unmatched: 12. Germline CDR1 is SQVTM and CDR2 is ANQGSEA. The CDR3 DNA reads TGCAGCGCCGACAGGGGCCGGGCGTTGGGCTACACCTTC. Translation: CSADRGRALGYTF.

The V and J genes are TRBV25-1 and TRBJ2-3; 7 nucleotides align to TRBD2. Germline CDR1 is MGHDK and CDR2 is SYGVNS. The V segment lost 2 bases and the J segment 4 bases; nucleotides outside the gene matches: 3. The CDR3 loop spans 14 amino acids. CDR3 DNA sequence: TGTGCCAGCAGTGAACGGGGGGTCGCAGATACGCAGTATTTT. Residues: CASSERGVADTQYF.